This T cell receptor (beta chain) was profiled in a study of T-cell reconstitution after alpha-beta-depleted transplantation in children (dated by TCRdb to 2015 to 2016). Regarding the research as a whole: T-cell immune reconstitution after TCRalphabeta/CD19-depleted allogeneic hematopoietic cell transplantation in children was quantitatively tracked in the study by means of TCR repertoire profiling.

Library prep was done by PCR. This sample was sequenced with an Illumina HiSeq 2500. TCR library preparation used molecular barcoding, with unique molecular identifiers applied to normalize quantification of the TCRbeta repertoire. Through fastp at Q25 and MiXCR, TCRdb rebuilt clones from the public reads, retaining in-frame beta chains. Every CDR3 protein is listed once, alongside the most common genes and DNA of its rows. Counted in this sample were about 610,000 distinct CDR3 sequences; approximately 10% of them appeared once. Approximately 4.1% of the sample comes from the top ten. The V and J ends are trimmed by 1 base and 6 bases, leaving 6 bases between them. CDR1 LGHDT and CDR2 YNNKEL are derived from the germline V gene (reference sequence). Measured from the cysteine to the phenylalanine, the CDR3 is 13 residues long. CDR3 DNA is the only sequence kept; it has 39 bases, read in frame from the first base.

In regard to this clonotype: The antigen it binds to is not known. Nothing much larger sits one base from this clone, and base qualities are not available.

The rearrangement combines TRBV3-1 with TRBJ2-2; a tentative D match to TRBD1 spans 5 bases. The material sequenced was PBMCs from the stem cell graft donor, taken from the stem cell graft. The receptor was derived from a human donor who donated a stem cell graft to a child with acute myeloid leukemia. The CDR3 protein: CASSQGRAGELFF. The nucleotide sequence is TGTGCCAGCAGCCAAGGCAGGGCCGGGGAGCTGTTTTTT.